This TCR beta chain was captured by sequencing in a study of regulatory T cells in long-lasting Graves disease. For TCR beta, libraries came from iRepertoire HTBI primers and Arm-PCR of CDR3 regions. TCRdb recomputed calls from the multiplex PCR reads with MiXCR, one row per CDR3 protein. The sample lists 650,000 to 700,000 distinct CDR3 sequences; around 30% were seen once. Time point noted: persistent/refractory GD, antithyroid drugs over 5 years with positive TRAb. PBMC RNA served as the TCR library source. The CDR3 loop spans 15 amino acids. Trimming removed 5 bases from V and 6 bases from J, with 19 bases in between. Germline CDR1 reads MNHNS; CDR2 reads SASEGT. A single count supports this clonotype.

Sequencing was performed on peripheral blood mononuclear cells (PBMCs), taken when the disease was refractory, from a patient treated with antithyroid drugs. This clonotype originated in a female donor with Graves disease. The chain joins TRBV6-1 to TRBJ1-1, with unresolved D. Here the CDR3 reads CASSRFTIVLSEAFF. The CDR3 DNA reads TGTGCCAGCAGTCGATTCACTATCGTCCTCTCTGAAGCTTTCTTT.